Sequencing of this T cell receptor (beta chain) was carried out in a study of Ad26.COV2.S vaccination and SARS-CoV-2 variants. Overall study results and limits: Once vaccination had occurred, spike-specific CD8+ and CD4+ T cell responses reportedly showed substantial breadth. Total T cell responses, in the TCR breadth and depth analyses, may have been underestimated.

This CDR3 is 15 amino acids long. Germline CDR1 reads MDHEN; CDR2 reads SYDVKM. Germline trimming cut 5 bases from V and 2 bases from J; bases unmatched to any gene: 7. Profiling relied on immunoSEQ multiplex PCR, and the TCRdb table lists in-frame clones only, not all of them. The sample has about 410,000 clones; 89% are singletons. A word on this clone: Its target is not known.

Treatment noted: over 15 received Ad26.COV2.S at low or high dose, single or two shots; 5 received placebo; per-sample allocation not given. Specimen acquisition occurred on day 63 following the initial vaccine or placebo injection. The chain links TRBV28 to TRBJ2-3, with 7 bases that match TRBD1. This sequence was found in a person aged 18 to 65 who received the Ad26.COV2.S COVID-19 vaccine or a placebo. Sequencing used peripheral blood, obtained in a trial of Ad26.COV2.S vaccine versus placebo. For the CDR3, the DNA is TGTGCCAGCAGTCGGGACAGATGGGACACAGATACGCAGTATTTT. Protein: CASSRDRWDTDTQYF. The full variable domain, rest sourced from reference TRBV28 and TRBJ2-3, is DVKVTQSSRYLVKRTGEKVFLECVQDMDHENMFWYRQDPGLGLRLIYFSYDVKMKEKGDIPEGYSVSREKKERFSLILESASTNQTSMYLCASSRDRWDTDTQYFGPGTRLTVL.